This TCR beta chain stems from a study of blood T cell repertoires in COVID-19. For the study at large: The study drew acute and convalescent COVID-19 samples from the United States, Italy and Spain.

Original processing notes: The assay estimated nucleated cells by amplifying reference gene primers. Clones were sequenced by immunoSEQ multiplex PCR, and TCRdb holds only the in-frame ones, with some missing. That table is the source of V, J and clone size, and D and trimming were worked out from the DNA. The sample includes about 430,000 clones, 85% to 90% of them seen just once. The junction had 5 bases not matched to a gene; V was cut back by 2 bases and J by 4 bases. This CDR3 comprises 16 residues. Germline values: CDR1 SGHDT, CDR2 YYEEEE. This clonotype was sampled from a young man who had recovered from COVID-19. The sequencing input was PBMCs or T cells enriched from blood (not recorded which). V usage is TRBV5-6 and J usage is TRBJ2-1; 11 nucleotides line up with TRBD2. The CDR3 here is CASSLATSGSYNEQFF. CDR3 nucleotide sequence: TGTGCCAGCAGCTTAGCTACTAGCGGGAGTTACAATGAGCAGTTCTTC.